The rows below give T cell receptor beta chains drawn from one sample of a study of cytomegalovirus exposure and HLA in healthy donors. Using immunoSEQ multiplex PCR, the repertoire was profiled, and TCRdb retains in-frame clones only, with some absent. The top ten clones hold roughly 4% of a sample with 30,000 to 45,000 clones, roughly 84% of them seen once. Sequenced input: PBMCs. Source of these receptors: a woman under 30 in good health and CMV-seronegative. Both conserved end residues are part of each CDR3. A D gene is named only where the DNA matches it firmly. Only some rows state a clone size, as once, few, many or a class for expanded clones.

d_gene	v_gene	abundance	j_gene	CDR3aa	CDR3nt
TRBD1	TRBV27	NA	TRBJ1-5	CASSLDRGTQPQHF	TGTGCCAGCAGCCTAGACAGGGGAACTCAGCCCCAGCATTTT
TRBD1	TRBV5-1	NA	TRBJ2-3	CASSSRGTGHLTSTDTQYF	TGCGCCAGCAGCTCCCGCGGGACAGGACACCTCACTAGCACAGATACGCAGTATTTT
TRBD2	TRBV23-1	NA	TRBJ2-7	CASNSGTSGRNEQYF	TGCGCCAGCAACTCCGGGACTAGCGGGAGAAACGAGCAGTACTTC
TRBD1	TRBV25-1	NA	TRBJ2-2	CASSRNDRAPEELFF	TGTGCCAGCAGTCGAAATGACAGGGCGCCAGAGGAGCTGTTTTTT
NA	TRBV25-1	NA	TRBJ2-7	CASSVGGRYEQYF	TGTGCCAGCAGTGTTGGAGGGAGATACGAGCAGTACTTC
NA	TRBV28	NA	TRBJ1-2	CASSSSENYGYTF	TGTGCCAGCAGTTCCTCGGAGAACTATGGCTACACCTTC
NA	TRBV6-8	few	TRBJ1-1	CASSATLNTEAFF	TGTGCCAGCAGTGCGACACTGAACACTGAAGCTTTCTTT
TRBD1	TRBV19	once	TRBJ1-1	CASSTGTGGIAFF	TGTGCCAGTAGTACGGGGACAGGGGGCATAGCTTTCTTT
TRBD2	TRBV9	few	TRBJ2-1	CASSVVPSGNEQFF	TGTGCCAGCAGCGTAGTGCCTAGCGGGAATGAGCAGTTCTTC
TRBD2	TRBV6-5	NA	TRBJ2-5	CASSYVRGGGGAQYF	TGTGCCAGCAGTTACGTACGCGGGGGGGGCGGGGCCCAGTACTTC
TRBD1	TRBV7-9	NA	TRBJ1-1	CASSLPGQGTEAFF	TGTGCCAGCAGCTTACCGGGACAGGGGACTGAAGCTTTCTTT
TRBD1	TRBV5-1	NA	TRBJ2-7	CASSQDRVGYEQYF	TGCGCCAGCAGCCAGGACAGGGTGGGCTACGAGCAGTACTTC
NA	TRBV6-5	once	TRBJ1-4	CASSYSGGTVSEKLFF	TGTGCCAGCAGTTACTCGGGGGGGACCGTATCTGAAAAACTGTTTTTT
NA	TRBV20-1	once	TRBJ1-2	CSAPQVYGYPF	TGCAGTGCTCCACAGGTCTATGGCTACCCCTTC
NA	TRBV7-9	NA	TRBJ1-1	CASSPLIRGGVLTEAFF	TGTGCCAGCAGCCCCTTAATTAGGGGGGGCGTACTCACTGAAGCTTTCTTT
NA	TRBV4-1	NA	TRBJ1-5	CASSQDRGDSNQPQHF	TGCGCCAGCAGCCAAGATCGGGGTGATAGCAATCAGCCCCAGCATTTT
NA	TRBV9	NA	TRBJ1-5	CASIPRPENFSNQPQNF	TGTGCCAGCATTCCGCGCCCAGAAAACTTTAGCAATCAGCCCCAGAATTTT
TRBD1	TRBV29-1	NA	TRBJ2-7	CSVGSTGLYEQYF	TGCAGCGTTGGGTCGACAGGGCTCTACGAGCAGTACTTC
TRBD2	TRBV27	NA	TRBJ2-5	CASSLSSGGPKTQYF	TGTGCCAGCAGTTTATCTTCGGGAGGGCCGAAGACCCAGTACTTC
NA	TRBV15	few	TRBJ2-7	CATSSSQDYYEQYF	TGTGCCACCAGCAGTAGCCAGGACTACTACGAGCAGTACTTC
NA	TRBV9	NA	TRBJ1-2	CASDRLGYGYTF	TGTGCCAGCGACAGGCTAGGCTATGGCTACACCTTC
TRBD1	TRBV15	NA	TRBJ1-2	CATSTGQPTSSGYTF	TGTGCCACCAGCACGGGACAGCCCACCTCCTCTGGCTACACCTTC